The present T cell receptor beta chain was sequenced within a study of OX40 agonist ivuxolimab in advanced cancers. TCRdb's table, derived via immunoSEQ multiplex PCR, lists solely in-frame clones and lacks some. The sample contains 45,000 to 55,000 clones, around 84% of which appear only once. This material consisted of CD4+ or CD8+ T cells sorted from blood, taken in a trial of the OX40 agonist ivuxolimab. This clonotype was sampled from an adult with an advanced solid tumor such as melanoma, head and neck, liver or kidney cancer.

CDR3 DNA sequence: TGTGCCAGCAGCTTGGTAGGGCCGGAGGGCTACACCTTC. Encoded protein: CASSLVGPEGYTF. The J gene is TRBJ1-2, the V gene TRBV7-9; D is unresolved. Trimming shortened V by 3 bases and J by 8 bases, and 13 bases separated the two germline ends. CDR1 and CDR2 (germline): SEHNR, FQNEAQ (reference sequence). This CDR3 region has 13 residues.